The next 24 T cell receptor beta chains were all read from a single sample in a study of blood T cell repertoires in COVID-19. Method: immunoSEQ multiplex PCR; TCRdb's copy keeps in-frame clones and lacks some. The table includes roughly 330,000 clones, 70% to 90% detected once. Material for sequencing was PBMCs or T cells enriched from blood (not recorded which). These receptors came from a woman younger than 45 who had recovered from COVID-19.

V usage is TRBV10-3 and J usage is TRBJ1-4, with 8 bases that match TRBD1. V shed 0 bases, J shed 7 bases, and the junction held 4 bases outside the gene matches. The CDR3 spans 15 residues. Germline CDR1 and CDR2: ENHRY and SYGVKD. Here the CDR3 DNA reads TGTGCCATCAGTGAGTCCGCGGGACAGGCTGAAAAACTGTTTTTT. It is translated as CAISESAGQAEKLFF.

J is TRBJ2-7 and V is TRBV7-2; perhaps TRBD2 as D (5 bases). This CDR3 region has 13 residues. CDR1 is SGHTA, CDR2 FQGNSA, per germline. The V end lost 1 base, the J end lost 9 bases, and 13 bases lay between the germline ends. CDR3 amino acids: CASSLGTHAGQYF. The CDR3 DNA reads as TGTGCCAGCAGCTTAGGGACCCACGCGGGGCAGTACTTC.

The V and J genes are TRBV2 and TRBJ2-1; 8 nucleotides line up with TRBD2. CDR1 SNHLY and CDR2 FYNNEI come from the germline V gene. Trimming at V came to 7 bases and at J to 6 bases, leaving 11 bases not matched to a gene. This CDR3 region has 15 residues. Here the CDR3 DNA reads TGTGCCAGCACGTGGAGCGAGCGGGGGATCAATGAGCAGTTCTTC. Protein: CASTWSERGINEQFF.

This rearrangement joins TRBV6-5 to TRBJ2-7; maybe TRBD2 (7 bases). Trimming pared 2 bases from V and 3 bases from J, leaving 17 bases between. The length of the CDR3 is 16 residues. CDR1 and CDR2 from the germline V gene are MNHEY and SVGAGI. Here the CDR3 DNA reads TGTGCCAGCAGTTACCGCCCCGGGGGGCGAGGCTACGAGCAGTACTTC. Translation: CASSYRPGGRGYEQYF.

The chain has TRBV28 and TRBJ1-1; TRBD1 matches 10 bases. This CDR3 has 15 amino acids. V dropped 2 bases and J dropped 4; count of bases not matched to a gene: 4. Germline V gene sequence: CDR1 MDHEN, CDR2 SYDVKM. CDR3 protein: CASSLPDRGLTEAFF. CDR3 nucleotides: TGTGCCAGCAGTTTACCCGACAGGGGGCTCACTGAAGCTTTCTTT. Full variable domain (remainder filled in from reference TRBV28 and TRBJ1-1): DVKVTQSSRYLVKRTGEKVFLECVQDMDHENMFWYRQDPGLGLRLIYFSYDVKMKEKGDIPEGYSVSREKKERFSLILESASTNQTSMYLCASSLPDRGLTEAFFGQGTRLTVV.

The chain links TRBV5-1 to TRBJ1-1; D is possibly TRBD1 (5 bases). This CDR3 is 16 amino acids long. Germline values: CDR1 SGHRS, CDR2 YFSETQ. V lost 4 bases and J lost 0, with 16 bases in between. The CDR3, as DNA: TGCGCCAGCAGCCGATCGTTCGACAGTATGAACACTGAAGCTTTCTTT. Encoded protein: CASSRSFDSMNTEAFF.

The V and J genes are TRBV7-9 and TRBJ1-2; possibly TRBD1 for D (6 bases). The ends were cut back, 1 base at V and 8 bases at J, with 14 bases in the middle. The CDR3 is 14 residues long. Germline assignment: CDR1 SEHNR and CDR2 FQNEAQ (reference sequence). CDR3 DNA: TGTGCCAGCAGCTTAGGATTGGGGGGGCTGGGCTACACCTTC. Residues: CASSLGLGGLGYTF.

The sample holds a few counts of this clone. The chain recombines TRBV11-3 with TRBJ2-7, with TRBD2 matching 9 bases. Looked up from germline, CDR1 is SGHNT and CDR2 is YENEEA. The CDR3 has 14 residues. V gave up 3 bases and J gave up 6 bases; unmatched junction bases: 6. The CDR3 DNA sequence: TGTGCCAGCAGCTTGGGACTAGCTCCCTTCGAGCAGTACTTC. Its translation is CASSLGLAPFEQYF.

This rearrangement joins TRBV6-2 or TRBV6-3 to TRBJ2-3, with 10 bases fitting TRBD1. From germline, CDR1 is MNHEY and CDR2 SVGEGT. Losses at the gene ends were 2 bases for V and 4 bases for J; bases not matched to a gene: 6. CDR3 size: 16 residues. CDR3 DNA: TGTGCCAGCAGTTACCGTCTCGGGACAGGGGCAGATACGCAGTATTTT. This translates into CASSYRLGTGADTQYF.

This chain uses TRBV30 with TRBJ2-1; possible D gene TRBD2, 5 bases. V shed 0 bases and J shed 3 bases, with 12 bases lying between them. The V gene's germline CDR1 is GTSNPN and CDR2 SVGIG (reference sequence). The CDR3 has 15 amino acids. This CDR3 is CAWSVRLADYNEQFF. The CDR3 nucleotides are TGTGCCTGGAGTGTAAGGCTAGCCGACTACAATGAGCAGTTCTTC.

This sequence joins TRBV6-5 and TRBJ2-7; no definite D call. Trimming removed 2 bases at V and 1 base at J, with 9 bases between. Germline V gene lookup returns CDR1 MNHEY and CDR2 SVGAGI. There are 14 residues in the CDR3. CDR3 region: CASSYGQVSYEQYF. The CDR3 region has the DNA TGTGCCAGCAGTTACGGGCAGGTTTCCTACGAGCAGTACTTC.

J is TRBJ2-7 and V is TRBV7-9, with TRBD2 matching over 8 bases. V dropped 4 bases and J dropped 1; count of bases not matched to a gene: 6. This CDR3 contains 15 residues. Per germline, CDR1 SEHNR and CDR2 FQNEAQ (reference sequence). In DNA form, the CDR3 reads TGTGCCAGCAGCTCCTTAATAGCGGGGTCCTACGAGCAGTACTTC. Translation: CASSSLIAGSYEQYF.

Of note for this clone: An end of the junction differs from the germline gene, which may be a read error. J is TRBJ2-7 and V is TRBV29-1; D is unclear. The germline gives CDR1 SQVTM, CDR2 ANQGSEA. CDR3 length: 12 amino acids. Here the CDR3 DNA reads TGCAGCGTTGAAGTAAGCTCCGACGAGCAGTACTTC. This codes for CSVEVSSDEQYF.

CDR3 residues: CASSKRQGIGSYEQYF. The CDR3 DNA reads as TGTGCCAGTAGTAAGCGACAGGGTATAGGATCCTACGAGCAGTACTTC. The V call is TRBV19, the J call TRBJ2-7, with 7 positions matching TRBD1. This CDR3 spans 16 amino acids. The V gene's germline CDR1 is LNHDA and CDR2 SQIVND (reference sequence). After removal of 4 bases from V and 1 base from J, the junction contained 10 bases not matched to a gene.

The rearrangement joins TRBV7-9 to TRBJ1-1; 7 positions match TRBD1. Per germline, CDR1 SEHNR and CDR2 FQNEAQ (reference sequence). V dropped 5 bases and J dropped 7; count of bases not matched to a gene: 19. The CDR3 has 17 amino acids. In DNA form, the CDR3 reads TGTGCCAGCAGCCCAATTGAGGGACAGCCCCTATGGGATGAAGCTTTCTTT. It codes for CASSPIEGQPLWDEAFF.

V is TRBV29-1 and J is TRBJ2-3; 10 bases fit TRBD2. Per germline, CDR1 SQVTM and CDR2 ANQGSEA. The CDR3 consists of 14 residues. V lost 4 bases to trimming and J lost 4 bases; unmatched junction nucleotides: 5. DNA of the CDR3: TGCAGCGTTGTAGGGACTAGCGTTGCAGATACGCAGTATTTT. Amino acids: CSVVGTSVADTQYF.

The chain combines TRBV11-3 with TRBJ2-2, with D perhaps TRBD1 (5 bases). This CDR3 is 15 amino acids long. The V gene's germline CDR1 is SGHNT and CDR2 YENEEA. V lost 3 bases to trimming and J lost 2 bases, with 10 bases between them. The chain's CDR3 is CASSFQQGNTGELFF. The CDR3, as DNA: TGTGCCAGCAGCTTTCAGCAGGGTAACACCGGGGAGCTGTTTTTT.

This chain connects TRBV5-1 to TRBJ2-7, with 7 bases lining up with TRBD2. CDR1 and CDR2 from the germline V gene are SGHRS and YFSETQ. The V gene end was trimmed by 1 base and the J gene end by 3 bases; junction bases not matched to a gene: 4. CDR3 size: 14 residues. CDR3: CASSLSGGRYEQYF. DNA for the CDR3: TGCGCCAGCAGCTTGTCGGGGGGTCGCTACGAGCAGTACTTC.

The chain recombines TRBV7-6 with TRBJ2-3; 9 nucleotides line up with TRBD2. J was trimmed by 2 bases and V by 5 bases; bases with no gene match: 11. CDR3 size: 17 residues. Germline V CDR1 and CDR2: SGHVS, FNYEAQ. The CDR3 DNA reads as TGTGCCAGCAGCCCCCGGCTAGCGGGGCCGAACACAGATACGCAGTATTTT. It yields the protein CASSPRLAGPNTDTQYF. Based on the CDR3 plus reference TRBV7-6 and TRBJ2-3, the full variable domain is GAGVSQSPRYKVTKRGQDVALRCDPISGHVSLYWYRQALGQGPEFLTYFNYEAQQDKSGLPNDRFSAERPEGSISTLTIQRTEQRDSAMYRCASSPRLAGPNTDTQYFGPGTRLTVL.

The chain couples TRBV7-2 to TRBJ1-6; D is unresolved. Germline V gene lookup returns CDR1 SGHTA and CDR2 FQGNSA. The CDR3 sequence is 13 residues long. V dropped 4 bases and J dropped 7 bases, with 8 bases sitting between them. CDR3 in DNA: TGTGCCAGCAGCTCCCCTAGGAATTCACCCCTCCACTTT. Amino acids: CASSSPRNSPLHF.

J is TRBJ2-5 and V is TRBV7-8, with TRBD2 matching 7 bases. The CDR3 length is 17 residues. J lost 3 bases, V lost 5 bases, and 15 bases had no gene match. Germline CDR1 is SGHVS and CDR2 is FQNEAQ. The CDR3 spells CASSLPGGKWAEETQYF. CDR3 coding DNA: TGTGCCAGCAGCCTCCCCGGGGGGAAATGGGCCGAAGAGACCCAGTACTTC.

The chain combines TRBV11-3 with TRBJ1-3; D is uncertain. The germline CDR1 and CDR2 sequences are SGHNT and YENEEA. The V end lost 0 bases, the J end lost 0 bases, and 6 bases lay between the germline ends. The CDR3 extends over 15 amino acids. CDR3 bases: TGTGCCAGCAGCTTAGATTCTCTCTCTGGAAACACCATATATTTT. It is translated as CASSLDSLSGNTIYF.

The V and J genes are TRBV10-3 and TRBJ1-2; tentatively, D is TRBD1 (5 bases). V lost 0 bases and J lost 3, with 17 bases in between. Germline values: CDR1 ENHRY, CDR2 SYGVKD. The CDR3 extends over 17 amino acids. CDR3 DNA sequence: TGTGCCATCAGTGAGTCCCCAGGGAGGACGGTGTACTATGGCTACACCTTC. It yields the protein CAISESPGRTVYYGYTF.

This clone has only one observation. The chain carries TRBV28 and TRBJ1-2; 7 bases are a match to TRBD1. CDR1 and CDR2 (germline): MDHEN, SYDVKM. V shed 4 bases, J shed 2 bases, and the junction held 7 bases outside the gene matches. The CDR3 totals 15 residues. The CDR3 sequence is CASSSWARGNYGYTF. CDR3 nucleotide sequence: TGTGCCAGCAGTTCTTGGGCCAGGGGGAACTATGGCTACACCTTC.